Each of the 5 T cell receptor beta chains below was sequenced from the same sample in a study of T cells in Graves' hyperthyroidism and ophthalmopathy. Amplification of TCR beta CDR3 regions used RNA as the template. First-round RT-PCR targeting the TCR CDR3 was performed with the HTBI primer set. TCRdb itself ran the multiplex PCR reads through MiXCR, one entry per CDR3 protein. The sample records 500,000 to 750,000 distinct CDR3 sequences, under 60% being singletons. Sequencing input: peripheral blood or thyroid tissue (not recorded which). All receptors come from a woman between 18 and 29 years old with Graves' hyperthyroidism.

This chain's CDR3 is CSATRLPSSYNEQFF. The CDR3 nucleotides read TGCAGTGCTACCAGACTACCGAGCTCCTACAATGAGCAGTTCTTC. This sequence joins TRBV20-1 and TRBJ2-1, with D maybe TRBD2 (5 bases). Trimming stripped 4 bases from V and 0 bases from J, with 13 bases between. Germline V lookup: CDR1 DFQATT, CDR2 SNEGSKA (reference sequence). The CDR3 is 15 residues long.

This clonotype appeared many times. The chain is built from TRBV6-1 and TRBJ2-7; D is ambiguous. The germline V gene has CDR1 MNHNS and CDR2 SASEGT. Trimming stripped 7 bases from V and 0 bases from J, with 13 bases between. The CDR3 has 14 residues. The CDR3 here is CASMQSWSSYEQYF. The DNA for the CDR3 is TGTGCCAGCATGCAGAGCTGGAGCTCCTACGAGCAGTACTTC.

The chain joins TRBV5-1 to TRBJ2-3; possibly TRBD1 or TRBD2 for D (6 bases each). Germline-derived CDR1 and CDR2 are SGHRS and YFSETQ. The CDR3 consists of 14 residues. Trimming stripped 6 bases from V and 5 bases from J, with 16 bases between. The DNA of the CDR3 is TGCGCCAGCAAAGGGTCGGGGGCGGGAGATACGCAGTATTTT. Its translation is CASKGSGAGDTQYF.

This clonotype was counted once. This chain connects TRBV7-8 to TRBJ2-7; 15 bases are shared with TRBD2. The CDR3 consists of 16 residues. The V gene's germline CDR1 is SGHVS and CDR2 FQNEAQ. The trim removed 3 bases at V and 7 bases at J, leaving 7 bases unmatched. This CDR3 reads CASSFGLAGGPWEQYF. The CDR3 coding sequence is TGTGCCAGCAGCTTCGGACTAGCGGGAGGGCCTTGGGAGCAGTACTTC. The complete variable domain, with remaining parts taken from reference TRBV7-8 and TRBJ2-7, reads GAGVSQSPRYKVAKRGQDVALRCDPISGHVSLFWYQQALGQGPEFLTYFQNEAQLDKSGLPSDRFFAERPEGSVSTLKIQRTQQEDSAVYLCASSFGLAGGPWEQYFGPGTRLTVT.

About this clonotype itself: The missing conserved phenylalanine or tryptophan at the end of this CDR3 makes a read error likely. This chain links TRBV7-8 with TRBJ2-6; D may be TRBD2 (6 bases). The CDR3 has 18 residues. V was cut by 2 bases and J by 0 bases, with 14 bases left in between. Germline CDR1 SGHVS, CDR2 FQNEAQ. The chain's CDR3 is CASSLTGLDFSGANVLTP. CDR3 DNA: TGTGCCAGCAGCTTAACGGGACTCGACTTCTCTGGGGCCAACGTCCTGACTCCA.